This is a list of T cell receptor beta chains from one sample in a study of neoadjuvant anti-PD-1 for oral cavity cancer. The protocol was immunoSEQ multiplex PCR, while the TCRdb copy is restricted to in-frame clones and leaves out a portion. The sample lists tens of thousands of clones, 86% occurring once. The sample consisted of PBMCs, taken after nivolumab (anti-PD-1) treatment. Receptors originate from a person between 40 and 80 years old with oral cavity squamous cell carcinoma. Both conserved end residues are part of each CDR3. Fields, in order: clone size, J gene, D gene, V gene, CDR3 DNA, CDR3 protein. A D gene is named only where the DNA matches it firmly. Rows may omit the clone size; those that give it use once, few, many or a size class.

- | TRBJ1-5 | TRBD1 | TRBV28 | TGTGCCAGCAGAACGGGACAGGCGATTCAGCCCCAGCATTTT | CASRTGQAIQPQHF
- | TRBJ2-5 | - | TRBV6-1 | TGTGCCAGCAGGAAAATCGGGCCCGGAGGGGGGACCCAGTACTTC | CASRKIGPGGGTQYF
once | TRBJ1-1 | - | TRBV27 | TGTGCCACCCGGTGGGCAGGGAGTACTGAAGCTTTCTTT | CATRWAGSTEAFF
- | TRBJ1-1 | - | TRBV19 | TGTGCCAGTAGTATCGGAGGTGGCCAGAGGGAGTCTTTCTTT | CASSIGGGQRESFF
- | TRBJ1-1 | TRBD1 | TRBV2 | TGTGCCGGGAGGACAGGGGGCAGGAACACTGAAGCTTTCTTT | CAGRTGGRNTEAFF
- | TRBJ2-7 | - | TRBV11-2 | TGTGCCAGCAGCAGTACCAACCCCCCTTTCGAGCAGTACTTC | CASSSTNPPFEQYF
once | TRBJ1-1 | - | TRBV27 | TGTGCCAGCAGTTTGGTCCCAGGCTTGGAAGCTTTCTTT | CASSLVPGLEAFF
- | TRBJ1-5 | - | TRBV7-6 | TGTGCCAGCAGCTTATGGAGCAGGGGCAGAGGCAATCAGCCCCAGCATTTT | CASSLWSRGRGNQPQHF
- | TRBJ1-3 | - | TRBV5-6 | TGTGCCAGCAGCCCCCTACAATCCGGAAACACCATATATTTT | CASSPLQSGNTIYF
- | TRBJ1-5 | - | TRBV19 | TGTGCCAGTAGTATTCGTACGGGCAATCAGCCCCAGCATTTT | CASSIRTGNQPQHF
- | TRBJ1-5 | - | TRBV27 | TGTGCCAGCAGTTTGGGTCGGGGTGCTCAGCCCCAGCATTTT | CASSLGRGAQPQHF
few | TRBJ2-5 | - | TRBV7-2 | TGTGCCAGCAGCTCCGTTAGACTACTTAAAGAGACCCAGTACTTC | CASSSVRLLKETQYF
- | TRBJ1-4 | - | TRBV27 | TGTGCCAGCAGTTCAATAGACAGTGCAACTAATGAAAAACTGTTTTTT | CASSSIDSATNEKLFF
few | TRBJ2-2 | - | TRBV5-1 | TGCGCCAGCAGCTTAAGGGGAGGAACCGGGGAGCTGTTTTTT | CASSLRGGTGELFF
- | TRBJ2-5 | - | TRBV9 | TGTGCCAGCAGCCCACCCGGAGGGGGAACGGCCGAGACCCAGTACTTC | CASSPPGGGTAETQYF
once | TRBJ1-2 | TRBD1 | TRBV9 | TGTGCCAGCAGCGCTTCAACAGGGGCCGGCTACACCTTC | CASSASTGAGYTF
- | TRBJ2-2 | - | TRBV11-3 | TGTGCCAGCAGCCTTCGGGAGTCCGGGGAGCTGTTTTTT | CASSLRESGELFF
- | TRBJ2-7 | - | TRBV27 | TGTGCCAGCAGTTTTTCCCGGGAACACTACGAGCAGTACTTC | CASSFSREHYEQYF
- | TRBJ1-5 | TRBD1 | TRBV6-5 | TGTGCCAGCAGTTTAACCTCCGGGACAGAGAACCAGCCCCAGCATTTT | CASSLTSGTENQPQHF
- | TRBJ2-7 | - | TRBV9 | TGTGCCAGCACCAAAACGGAGTTCTCCTACGAGCAGTACTTC | CASTKTEFSYEQYF
- | TRBJ1-5 | - | TRBV7-2 | TGTGCCAGCAGCTTAGACGGGCCCCCCCAGCCCCAGCATTTT | CASSLDGPPQPQHF
- | TRBJ1-4 | - | TRBV2 | TGTGCCAGCATAGGACAAATTAATGAAAAACTGTTTTTT | CASIGQINEKLFF
- | TRBJ2-6 | - | TRBV9 | TGTGCCAGCAGCGTAGACGGGACGGGGGCCAACGTCCTGACTTTC | CASSVDGTGANVLTF
once | TRBJ2-3 | - | TRBV13 | TGTGCCAGCAGCTTAGTCATGACAGACGAGGCAGATACGCAGTATTTT | CASSLVMTDEADTQYF
medium-sized | TRBJ1-1 | - | TRBV12-2 | TGTGCAAGTCGCTTGTCCCAGGGGGTAAGAAACACTGAAGCTTTCTTT | CASRLSQGVRNTEAFF
once | TRBJ2-2 | - | TRBV30 | TGTGCCTGGACTAGCGCCAGGACGGAGGGGGAGCTGTTTTTT | CAWTSARTEGELFF
- | TRBJ2-5 | TRBD2 | TRBV9 | TGTGCCAGCAGCGTAGACGGCGGGAGGGTCCCACAAGAGACCCAGTACTTC | CASSVDGGRVPQETQYF
- | TRBJ1-1 | TRBD1 | TRBV30 | TGTGCCTGGATCAACAGGGGGGACCAACGTTCCGCTCTCTTT | CAWINRGDQRSALF
- | TRBJ1-1 | - | TRBV6-4 | TGTGCCAGCAGTGTTAGTCTGAACACTGAAGCTTTCTTT | CASSVSLNTEAFF
once | TRBJ1-2 | - | TRBV28 | TGTGCCAGCAGCCCCGCCAACTATGGCTACACCTTC | CASSPANYGYTF
- | TRBJ2-1 | - | TRBV7-8 | TGTGCCAGCAGCTTAGCGGGGGGGGGCAGGTACAATGAGCAGTTCTTC | CASSLAGGGRYNEQFF
- | TRBJ2-1 | TRBD2 | TRBV5-1 | TGCGCCAGCAGCTTGGGAGGTAGCGGGAGTAGCAATGAGCAGTTCTTC | CASSLGGSGSSNEQFF
once | TRBJ1-4 | - | TRBV29-1 | TGCAGCGTTGAGGATGAAAAACTGTTTTTT | CSVEDEKLFF
- | TRBJ2-2 | - | TRBV30 | TGTGCCTGGAGTAGGTCTACCTCCGGGGAGCTGTTTTTT | CAWSRSTSGELFF
- | TRBJ2-5 | - | TRBV18 | TGTGCCAGCTCCCCCAGGGGGGGAGATTGGGCAGAGACCCAGTACTTC | CASSPRGGDWAETQYF
- | TRBJ2-1 | - | TRBV2 | TGTGCCAGCAGCCTCAGGTACAATGAGCAGTTCTTC | CASSLRYNEQFF
- | TRBJ2-5 | - | TRBV29-1 | TGCAGCGCCAGATCGGGCAGGGGAACGGGTGAGACCCAGTACTTC | CSARSGRGTGETQYF
- | TRBJ1-1 | - | TRBV5-1 | TGCGCCAGCAGCCCTCAGACGGGAGAACATGTTGAAGCTTTCTTT | CASSPQTGEHVEAFF
- | TRBJ1-2 | TRBD1 | TRBV2 | TGTGCCAGCACCCCCCCGGGACAGGGGAATGGCTACACCTTC | CASTPPGQGNGYTF
- | TRBJ2-4 | - | TRBV6-1 | TGTGCCAGCAGTGAACGCGGTCTAGCAGGAGCCAAAAACATTCAGTACTTC | CASSERGLAGAKNIQYF
- | TRBJ1-2 | - | TRBV9 | TGTGCCAGCAGCGTAGGGACGACCTATGGCTACACCTTC | CASSVGTTYGYTF
- | TRBJ1-5 | - | TRBV5-4 | TGTGCCAGCAGCTTACAGGGCAGCAATCAGCCCCAGCATTTT | CASSLQGSNQPQHF